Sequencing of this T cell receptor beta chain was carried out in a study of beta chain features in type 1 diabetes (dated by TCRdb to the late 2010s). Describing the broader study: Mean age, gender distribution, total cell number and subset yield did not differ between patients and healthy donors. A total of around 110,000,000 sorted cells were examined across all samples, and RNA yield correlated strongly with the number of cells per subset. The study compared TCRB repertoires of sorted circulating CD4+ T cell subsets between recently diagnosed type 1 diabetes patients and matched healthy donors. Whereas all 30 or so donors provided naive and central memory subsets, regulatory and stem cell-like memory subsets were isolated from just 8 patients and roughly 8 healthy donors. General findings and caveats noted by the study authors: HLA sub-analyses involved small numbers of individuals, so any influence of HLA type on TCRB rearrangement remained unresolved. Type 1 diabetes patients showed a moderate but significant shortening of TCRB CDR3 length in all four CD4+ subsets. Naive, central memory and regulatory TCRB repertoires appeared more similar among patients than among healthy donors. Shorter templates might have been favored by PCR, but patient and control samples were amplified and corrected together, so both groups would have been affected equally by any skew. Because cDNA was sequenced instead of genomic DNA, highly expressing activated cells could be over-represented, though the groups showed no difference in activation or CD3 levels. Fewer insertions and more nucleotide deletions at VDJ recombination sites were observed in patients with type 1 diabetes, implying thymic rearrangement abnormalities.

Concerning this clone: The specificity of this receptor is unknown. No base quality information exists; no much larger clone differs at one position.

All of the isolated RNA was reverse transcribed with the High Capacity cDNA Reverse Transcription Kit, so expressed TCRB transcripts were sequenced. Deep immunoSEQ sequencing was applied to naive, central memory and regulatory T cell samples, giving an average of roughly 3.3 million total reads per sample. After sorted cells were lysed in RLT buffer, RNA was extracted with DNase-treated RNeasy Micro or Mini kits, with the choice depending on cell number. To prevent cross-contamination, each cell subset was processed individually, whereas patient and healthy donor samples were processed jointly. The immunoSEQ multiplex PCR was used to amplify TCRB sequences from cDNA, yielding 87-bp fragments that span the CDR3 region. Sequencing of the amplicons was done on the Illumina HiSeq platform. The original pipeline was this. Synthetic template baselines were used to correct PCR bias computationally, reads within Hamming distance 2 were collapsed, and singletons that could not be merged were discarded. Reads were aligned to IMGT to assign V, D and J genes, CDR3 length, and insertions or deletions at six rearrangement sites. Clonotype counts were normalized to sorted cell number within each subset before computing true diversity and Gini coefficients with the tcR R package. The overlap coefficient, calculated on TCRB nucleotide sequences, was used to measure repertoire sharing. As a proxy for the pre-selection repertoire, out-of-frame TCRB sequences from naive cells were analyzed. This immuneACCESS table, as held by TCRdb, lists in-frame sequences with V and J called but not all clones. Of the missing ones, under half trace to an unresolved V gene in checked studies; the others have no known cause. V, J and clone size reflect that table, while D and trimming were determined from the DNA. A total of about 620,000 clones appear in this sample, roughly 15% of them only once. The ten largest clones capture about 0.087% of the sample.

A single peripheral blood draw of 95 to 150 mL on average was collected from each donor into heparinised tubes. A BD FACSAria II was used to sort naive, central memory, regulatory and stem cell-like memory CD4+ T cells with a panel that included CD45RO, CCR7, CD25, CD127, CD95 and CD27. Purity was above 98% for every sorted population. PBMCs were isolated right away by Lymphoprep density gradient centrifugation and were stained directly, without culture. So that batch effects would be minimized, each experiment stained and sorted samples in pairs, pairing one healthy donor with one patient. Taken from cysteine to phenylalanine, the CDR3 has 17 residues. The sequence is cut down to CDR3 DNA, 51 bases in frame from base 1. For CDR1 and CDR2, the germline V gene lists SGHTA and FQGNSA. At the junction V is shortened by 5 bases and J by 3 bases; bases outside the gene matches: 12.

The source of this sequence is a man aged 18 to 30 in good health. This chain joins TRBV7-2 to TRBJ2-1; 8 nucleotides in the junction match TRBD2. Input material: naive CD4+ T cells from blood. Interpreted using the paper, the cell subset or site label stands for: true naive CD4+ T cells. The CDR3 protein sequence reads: CASSTRIAGLNYNEQFF. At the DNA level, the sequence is TGTGCCAGCAGCACCCGAATAGCGGGGCTAAACTACAATGAGCAGTTCTTC.